The 24 T cell receptor beta chains listed next were all sequenced from one sample in a study of tumor and adjacent non-tumor tissue in lung cancer. A modified ARM-PCR protocol with three rounds of nested PCR amplified TCRbeta. TCRdb processed the multiplex PCR reads anew with MiXCR; each CDR3 protein has one entry. This sample has 65,000 to 95,000 distinct CDR3 sequences, with 75% to 90% found just once. This sample's RNA came from whole unsorted tissue. The material sequenced was lung tumor tissue. Receptors originate from a woman between 45 and 60 years old with non-small cell lung cancer.

Turning to this clonotype: A junction end diverges from the germline sequence, so it may reflect a read error. The chain couples TRBV20-1 to TRBJ2-5; tentatively, D is TRBD1 (6 bases). This CDR3 is built from 19 residues. The V gene's germline CDR1 is DFQATT and CDR2 SNEGSKA (reference sequence). This CDR3 reads CSARGHVRSQSELQEAQYF. The CDR3, as DNA: TGCAGTGCTAGGGGACATGTGAGGTCTCAATCAGAGCTCCAAGAGGCCCAGTACTTC.

Concerning this clonotype: A read error is likely, as this CDR3 ends without the conserved phenylalanine or tryptophan. The CDR3 here is CASSSTFPRETQYI. The CDR3 nucleotides read TGTGCCAGCAGCTCAACGTTCCCAAGGGAGACGCAGTATATT. This chain connects TRBV11-2 to TRBJ2-3; D is possibly TRBD2 (5 bases). In germline, CDR1 is SGHAT, CDR2 FQNNGV. V lost 4 bases and J lost 9, with 17 bases in between. The CDR3 runs 14 residues.

Concerning this clonotype itself: No conserved phenylalanine or tryptophan ends this CDR3, so it is likely a read error. The limits of the CDR3 on the DNA are not certain, so only TCRdb's listed CDR3 is given. The chain recombines TRBV12-3 or TRBV12-4 with TRBJ2-2. The CDR3 is 13 residues long, counting both termini. The CDR3 sequence: CASIERNTGELSL.

CDR3 DNA sequence: TGCAGTGCGTACCGGAACAGCATGAACATCGAAGCTTTCTTT. Its translation is CSAYRNSMNIEAFF. The chain joins TRBV20-1 to TRBJ1-1; no clear D. This CDR3 is built from 14 residues. The germline V gene encodes CDR1 DFQATT and CDR2 SNEGSKA (reference sequence). Deletions cut 6 bases from V and 8 bases from J, with 22 bases between.

For this clonotype: No DNA is shown, since the ends of the CDR3 on it are uncertain; the CDR3 is the one TCRdb lists. V usage is TRBV4-2 and J usage is TRBJ2-7; TRBD2, as called in the table, went unchecked against the DNA. CDR1 and CDR2 (germline): LGHNA, YNFKEQ. The CDR3 length equals 14 residues, ends included. The CDR3 protein is CANSWGAGTHEQHF.

A note on this clonotype: The junction departs from the called germline gene at one end, perhaps through a read error. The rearrangement uses TRBV11-2 and TRBJ1-2; D not resolved. The CDR3 is 13 residues long. Germline V gene sequence: CDR1 SGHAT, CDR2 FQNNGV. CDR3 in amino acids: CASSLNMWDGYTF. DNA for the CDR3: TGTGCCAGCAGCTTAAATATGTGGGATGGCTATACCTTC.

On this clonotype: Lacking the conserved final phenylalanine or tryptophan, this CDR3 likely reflects a read error. This sequence joins TRBV6-5 and TRBJ2-3; TRBD1 might be the D (6 bases). Germline CDR1 MNHEY, CDR2 SVGAGI. The CDR3 runs to 12 residues. CDR3 residues: CASGGLTDTQYS. In nucleotides, the CDR3 is TGTGCCAGCGGGGGCCTCACAGATACACAGTATTCT.

Details on this clonotype: Relative to the germline gene, one junction end is altered; a read error may explain this. J is TRBJ2-7 and V is TRBV20-1; 7 bases line up with TRBD1. CDR1 and CDR2 (germline): DFQATT, SNEGSKA (reference sequence). This CDR3 spans 15 amino acids. This CDR3 is CIARYFAGGPHEQYF. CDR3 DNA: TGCATTGCTAGATATTTCGCAGGGGGTCCCCACGAGCAGTACTTC.

V is TRBV7-6 and J is TRBJ1-1; D not certain. Trimming shortened V by 5 bases and J by 3 bases, and 10 bases separated the two germline ends. Germline CDR1 is SGHVS and CDR2 is FNYEAQ. This CDR3 comprises 13 residues. The CDR3 loop is CASSRIGDTEAFF. The CDR3 DNA follows: TGTGCCAGCAGCCGAATTGGTGACACTGAAGCTTTCTTT.

The rearrangement uses TRBV4-3 and TRBJ2-5; the D is unclear. The CDR3 length is 15 residues. Germline CDR1 LGHNA, CDR2 YSLEER. The germline V and J ends were trimmed by 8 bases and 2 bases, with 18 bases remaining between them. CDR3 in amino acids: CASGQDSDPQETQYF. The DNA of the CDR3 is TGCGCCAGCGGTCAAGATTCCGATCCTCAAGAGACCCAGTACTTC.

The genes are TRBV6-2 or TRBV6-3 and TRBJ2-1; 9 bases are a match to TRBD1. This CDR3 is built from 15 residues. Trimming cost V 6 bases and J 9 bases; bases outside gene matches: 12. Per germline, CDR1 MNHEY and CDR2 SVGEGT. Here the CDR3 reads CASRSWTGVLGEQFF. CDR3 in DNA: TGTGCCAGCAGATCCTGGACAGGGGTTTTAGGTGAGCAGTTCTTC.

Details on this clonotype: Germline is not matched at one junction end, which may reflect a read error. The chain uses TRBV20-1 and TRBJ2-7, with TRBD2 matching 10 bases. Germline CDR1 and CDR2: DFQATT and SNEGSKA (reference sequence). There are 16 residues in the CDR3. The chain's CDR3 is CSASPSGSASGYEQYF. Written as DNA, the CDR3 is TGCAGTGCTAGTCCTAGCGGGAGTGCCTCGGGCTACGAGCAGTATTTC.

On this clonotype itself: The junction does not match germline at one end; this may be a read error. The chain has TRBV11-1 and TRBJ2-5; D remains ambiguous. This CDR3 is 14 amino acids long. CDR1 is SGHAT, CDR2 FQDESV, per germline (reference sequence). In nucleotides, the CDR3 is TGTGCCAGCAGTTTTTACAATGGCCAAGAGACCCGGTACTTC. This codes for CASSFYNGQETRYF.

With regard to this clonotype: This sequence may be a read error, since a much larger clone differs from it by one base. The chain recombines TRBV15 with TRBJ1-1; D gene ambiguous. The CDR3 consists of 14 residues. The germline gives CDR1 LNHNV, CDR2 YYDKDF (reference sequence). The DNA of the CDR3 is TGTGTCACCAGCAGAGACGAGACAAGACGGGCAGCTTTCTTT. This sequence encodes CVTSRDETRRAAFF.

This clonotype was seen more than once but under ten times. An end of the junction differs from the germline gene, which may be a read error. The chain has TRBV6-5 and TRBJ2-7, with 7 bases aligning to TRBD2. CDR1 is MNHEY and CDR2 is SVGAGI in the germline V gene. This CDR3 comprises 15 residues. The CDR3 is CANSYSAGVTYEQYF. Here the CDR3 DNA reads TGTGCCAACAGTTACTCCGCGGGAGTTACCTACGAGCAGTACTTC.

A note on this clonotype: The CDR3 ends on some other residue instead of the conserved phenylalanine or tryptophan, so this is likely a read error. The chain links TRBV20-1 to TRBJ2-7, with no clear D. The V gene's germline CDR1 is DFQATT and CDR2 SNEGSKA (reference sequence). This CDR3 region has 14 residues. Trimming removed 7 bases from V and 4 bases from J, with 20 bases in between. CDR3 residues: CSVRIAVGMYEQYL. CDR3 nucleotides: TGCAGTGTCCGTATAGCCGTGGGTATGTACGAGCAGTACCTC.

This clonotype has at least ten counts. Written as DNA, the CDR3 is TGCAGTGCCACTCACTGGGGGCCGGGGCAGCCCCAGCATTTT. This gives the protein CSATHWGPGQPQHF. The chain joins TRBV20-1 to TRBJ1-5, with D perhaps matching TRBD1 (6 bases). The CDR3 runs to 14 residues. Trimming cost V 6 bases and J 7 bases, with 19 bases left between them. CDR1 DFQATT and CDR2 SNEGSKA come from the germline V gene (reference sequence).

The CDR3 DNA sequence: TGTGCCAGCGTCCAAGGGACAGTAAATCAGCCCCAGCATTTT. The encoded protein is CASVQGTVNQPQHF. The rearrangement links TRBV4-2 to TRBJ1-5, with 7 bases lining up with TRBD1. V shed 8 bases and J 4 bases; nucleotides not matched to a gene: 8. Germline values: CDR1 LGHNA, CDR2 YNFKEQ. The CDR3 spans 14 residues.

Worth noting for this clonotype: One end of the junction fails to match germline, which may point to a read error. The V gene is TRBV20-1, the J gene TRBJ2-7; D is unclear. Germline CDR1 and CDR2: DFQATT and SNEGSKA (reference sequence). CDR3 size: 12 residues. The CDR3 nucleotides read TGCAGTGCCCATTTAGCCATCTACGGGCAGTACTTC. As protein: CSAHLAIYGQYF.

As regards this clonotype: Because it lacks the conserved phenylalanine or tryptophan at the end, this CDR3 is likely a read error. The DNA is left out, because the CDR3 cannot be placed on it with certainty; the CDR3 is given as TCRdb lists it. J is TRBJ2-3 and V is TRBV11-1; the table's D call, TRBD1, has no DNA check behind it. CDR1 SGHAT and CDR2 FQDESV come from the germline V gene (reference sequence). The CDR3 region is 13 residues in length, termini included. The CDR3 reads CASRGTGMDRHYL.

A single count supports this clonotype. A much bigger clone sits one base away, suggesting this may be a read error. No conserved phenylalanine or tryptophan is present at the end of the CDR3, so a read error is the likely explanation. This rearrangement joins TRBV5-1 to TRBJ1-1; possibly TRBD1 for D (6 bases). The CDR3 has 14 residues. Trimming cost V 0 bases and J 3 bases, with 9 bases left between them. Germline loops: CDR1 SGHRS, CDR2 YFSETQ. CDR3 residues: CASSLGGGDTEAFL. CDR3 sequence (DNA): TGCGCCAGCAGCTTGGGAGGGGGAGACACTGAAGCTTTCTTA.

As to this clonotype: The junction departs from the called germline gene at one end, perhaps through a read error. The J gene is TRBJ2-1, the V gene TRBV20-1, with TRBD2 matching 7 bases. The CDR3 sequence is 15 residues long. Germline lookup yields CDR1 DFQATT and CDR2 SNEGSKA (reference sequence). In nucleotides, the CDR3 is TGCAGTGCTCGATCTCCTAGAGGGAGGGAGTATGTGCAGTTCTTT. It yields the protein CSARSPRGREYVQFF.

Notes on this clonotype: A read error is likely, as this CDR3 ends without the conserved phenylalanine or tryptophan. The chain employs TRBV29-1 and TRBJ2-5, with D uncertain. The V gene's germline CDR1 is SQVTM and CDR2 ANQGSEA. Trimming removed 2 bases at V and 1 base at J, with 8 bases between. CDR3 length equals 13 residues. The DNA of the CDR3 is TGCAGCGTTGAACAACAGCGCCAAGAGACCCAGTACTCA. Translating it yields CSVEQQRQETQYS.

This clonotype was recorded once. The chain is built from TRBV7-9 and TRBJ2-6; D tentatively reads TRBD1 or TRBD2 (6 bases each). V was shortened by 5 bases and J by 5 bases, with 16 bases between the two germline ends. The CDR3 is 16 amino acids. The germline V gene encodes CDR1 SEHNR and CDR2 FQNEAQ (reference sequence). The CDR3 bases are TGTGCCAGCAGCCAGACACAGGGAGGATGGGCCAACGTCCTGACTTTC. As protein: CASSQTQGGWANVLTF.